One sample yielded the 28 T cell receptor beta chains listed below, sequenced in a study of T cell responses to AZD1222 COVID-19 vaccine (dated by TCRdb to the early 2020s). Library preparation employed the immunoSEQ multiplex PCR assay. TCRdb's version of the immuneACCESS table is confined to in-frame rearrangements and falls short of the full clone set. An unresolved V gene accounts for under half of the shortfall where checked; the remainder is of unknown origin. In all, the sample holds some 120,000 clones, and approximately 86% of those were seen once. The top ten constitute approximately 1.6% of the sample. The time point label, read with the paper, signifies: baseline before first vaccination. Sequencing was performed on peripheral blood, taken on day 0 of AZD1222 vaccination. The receptors here all came from an adult in good health.

The chain employs TRBV27 and TRBJ1-5; D unclear. Per the germline V gene, CDR1 is MNHEY and CDR2 is SMNVEV (reference sequence). V lost 1 base, J lost 6 bases, and 13 bases lay in between. This CDR3 spans 15 amino acids. CDR3 sequence: CASSLYGWPPQPQHF. DNA for the CDR3: TGTGCCAGCAGTTTATACGGTTGGCCTCCTCAGCCCCAGCATTTT.

The rearrangement links TRBV15 to TRBJ2-7; 9 bases are shared with TRBD1. J gave up 1 base and V 2 bases, and 12 bases lay outside the gene matches. Germline-derived CDR1 and CDR2 are LNHNV and YYDKDF (reference sequence). The CDR3 runs to 18 residues. The CDR3 DNA follows: TGTGCCACCAGCAGACGGGACCTCGGGACAGGGTCGTCCTACGAGCAGTACTTC. It codes for CATSRRDLGTGSSYEQYF.

V is TRBV28 and J is TRBJ1-4; D is undetermined. The germline V and J ends were trimmed by 8 bases and 4 bases, with 11 bases remaining between them. Germline CDR1 is MDHEN and CDR2 is SYDVKM. The CDR3 is 13 residues long. The DNA of the CDR3 is TGTGCCAGCTTGGGCGGGATTAATGAAAAACTGTTTTTT. It is translated as CASLGGINEKLFF.

The chain combines TRBV11-2 with TRBJ1-3; no reliable D call. This CDR3 region has 13 residues. CDR1 is SGHAT and CDR2 is FQNNGV in the germline V gene. Trimming shortened V by 4 bases and J by 9 bases, and 13 bases separated the two germline ends. The CDR3 loop is CASSSDTGGTIYF. In nucleotides, the CDR3 is TGTGCCAGCAGCTCCGACACCGGAGGCACCATATATTTT.

The chain couples TRBV7-2 to TRBJ1-6; D is ambiguous. This CDR3 has 19 residues. The V and J ends lost 4 bases and 7 bases respectively, with 26 bases between them. CDR1 SGHTA and CDR2 FQGNSA come from the germline V gene. Written as DNA, the CDR3 is TGTGCCAGCAGCTACGTCGTATCCTTCGTTGGACTGTCAAATTCACCCCTCCACTTT. Translating gives CASSYVVSFVGLSNSPLHF.

The chain has TRBV25-1 and TRBJ1-6, with D perhaps TRBD1 (6 bases). This CDR3 is 14 amino acids long. Looked up from germline, CDR1 is MGHDK and CDR2 is SYGVNS. The ends were cut back, 6 bases at V and 5 bases at J, with 11 bases in the middle. The CDR3 spells CASRGDTNNSPLHF. CDR3 nucleotide sequence: TGTGCCAGCAGGGGGGACACAAATAATTCACCCCTCCACTTT. The complete variable domain, with remaining parts taken from reference TRBV25-1 and TRBJ1-6, reads EADIYQTPRYLVIGTGKKITLECSQTMGHDKMYWYQQDPGMELHLIHYSYGVNSTEKGDLSSESTVSRIRTEHFPLTLESARPSHTSQYLCASRGDTNNSPLHFGNGTRLTVT.

This rearrangement joins TRBV27 to TRBJ2-5; the match to TRBD1 covers 8 bases. The CDR3 sequence is 16 residues long. V shed 3 bases, J shed 2 bases, and the junction held 8 bases outside the gene matches. Per germline, CDR1 MNHEY and CDR2 SMNVEV (reference sequence). Here the CDR3 DNA reads TGTGCCAGCAGTTTGTGGGCAGGGGGCTCGCAAGAGACCCAGTACTTC. This sequence encodes CASSLWAGGSQETQYF.

The V call is TRBV12-3 or TRBV12-4, the J call TRBJ1-2; D unclear. Between the trimmed V and J ends, which lost 5 bases and 4 bases, there was a span of 11 bases. The CDR3 consists of 13 residues. CDR3 sequence (DNA): TGTGCCAGCAGTCCACTGTCCGGCTATGGCTACACCTTC. It is translated as CASSPLSGYGYTF.

The chain employs TRBV2 and TRBJ2-6; the D gene is possibly TRBD1 (5 bases). The CDR3 contains 18 residues. Germline V CDR1 and CDR2: SNHLY, FYNNEI. V lost 1 base and J 0 bases, leaving 13 bases between the germline ends. The CDR3 loop reads CASSEGTFIFSGANVLTF. CDR3 nucleotides: TGTGCCAGCAGTGAAGGGACATTCATTTTCTCTGGGGCCAACGTCCTGACTTTC.

The CDR3 nucleotides are TGTGCCAGCAGCCCAACAAGGAGCTATGGCTACACCTTC. It specifies CASSPTRSYGYTF. This chain links TRBV3-1 (or the pseudogene TRBV3-2) with TRBJ1-2; D is undetermined. The CDR3 spans 13 residues. V was trimmed by 4 bases and J by 4 bases, leaving 10 bases between them. Germline V gene lookup returns CDR1 LGHDT and CDR2 YNNKEL (reference sequence).

The V call is TRBV18, the J call TRBJ1-1; no clear D gene. Germline values: CDR1 KGHSH, CDR2 LQKENI. The CDR3 contains 14 residues. V was trimmed by 5 bases and J by 2 bases, leaving 12 bases between them. The CDR3 DNA is TGTGCCAGCTCAGCTACGGAGGGTAACACTGAAGCTTTCTTT. Translated, it gives CASSATEGNTEAFF.

The J gene is TRBJ2-7, the V gene TRBV5-1, with 8 bases that match TRBD1. Germline CDR1 and CDR2: SGHRS and YFSETQ. The length of the CDR3 is 13 residues. The V and J ends lost 3 bases and 7 bases, in that order; junction bases with no gene match: 6. The CDR3 loop reads CASSSGQAGEQYF. The CDR3, as DNA: TGCGCCAGCAGCTCGGGACAGGCTGGGGAGCAGTACTTC.

The CDR3: CASGLADPYEQYF. Here the CDR3 DNA reads TGCGCCAGCGGGCTAGCGGACCCCTACGAGCAGTACTTC. V usage is TRBV5-1 and J usage is TRBJ2-7, with 7 bases identical to TRBD2. The ends lost 7 bases at V and 2 bases at J; junction bases unmatched: 6. The V gene's germline CDR1 is SGHRS and CDR2 YFSETQ. CDR3 length: 13 amino acids.

Regarding this clone: The sample holds other DNA sequences that translate to the same CDR3. The chain uses TRBV2 and TRBJ2-7; no firm D call. The CDR3 spans 12 residues. Looked up from germline, CDR1 is SNHLY and CDR2 is FYNNEI. Trimming pared 5 bases from V and 0 bases from J, leaving 5 bases between. The CDR3 DNA follows: TGTGCCAGCAGTCGCAGCTCCTACGAGCAGTACTTC. It encodes CASSRSSYEQYF.

The chain joins TRBV7-9 to TRBJ2-5; 10 nucleotides align to TRBD2. The CDR3 loop spans 16 amino acids. Germline V gene lookup returns CDR1 SEHNR and CDR2 FQNEAQ (reference sequence). V lost 5 bases to trimming and J lost 3 bases; unmatched junction nucleotides: 9. Written as DNA, the CDR3 is TGTGCCAGCAGCCAAACAACCGGACTAGCGGAAGAGACCCAGTACTTC. It is translated as CASSQTTGLAEETQYF.

The rearrangement joins TRBV18 to TRBJ1-6, with D tentatively TRBD1 (6 bases). From germline, CDR1 is KGHSH and CDR2 LQKENI. The CDR3 loop spans 15 amino acids. V lost 0 bases and J 8 bases, leaving 11 bases between the germline ends. CDR3 nucleotides: TGTGCCAGCTCACCACCGGGGGCCGGGGATTCACCCCTCCACTTT. Its protein is CASSPPGAGDSPLHF.

This clone has just one count. The chain has TRBV28 and TRBJ1-2; the D is unclear. Germline V gene lookup returns CDR1 MDHEN and CDR2 SYDVKM. V gave up 4 bases and J gave up 8 bases, with 23 bases separating them. There are 16 residues in the CDR3. The CDR3 loop is CASSSRSGQPRQGYTF. The CDR3 DNA reads as TGTGCCAGCAGTTCGCGATCTGGGCAGCCCCGGCAGGGCTACACCTTC.

In its sample, this clone was seen once. The genes are TRBV12-5 and TRBJ2-5; D ambiguous. V lost 5 bases, J lost 3 bases, and 7 bases lay in between. Germline V gene lookup returns CDR1 LGHNT and CDR2 FRNRAP. The CDR3 extends over 12 amino acids. As DNA, the CDR3 is TGTGCTAGTGGTGGGCTTGAAGAGACCCAGTACTTC. It is translated as CASGGLEETQYF.

J is TRBJ1-5 and V is TRBV6-5; D gene uncertain. The CDR3 length is 15 residues. The germline V gene has CDR1 MNHEY and CDR2 SVGAGI. V lost 5 bases and J lost 0, with 11 bases in between. This chain's CDR3 is CASSPLGNSNQPQHF. Here the CDR3 DNA reads TGTGCCAGCAGTCCCCTAGGGAATAGCAATCAGCCCCAGCATTTT.

V gene TRBV6-5 combines with J gene TRBJ2-2, with 8 bases matching TRBD1. Germline V lookup: CDR1 MNHEY, CDR2 SVGAGI. V was clipped by 6 bases and J by 6 bases; unmatched bases: 6. The CDR3 has 14 amino acids. The chain's CDR3 is CASRRQGKAGELFF. The CDR3 DNA sequence: TGTGCCAGCAGACGACAGGGGAAGGCCGGGGAGCTGTTTTTT.

V and J are TRBV18 and TRBJ1-1, with 7 bases that match TRBD1. This CDR3 spans 21 amino acids. The germline CDR1 and CDR2 sequences are KGHSH and LQKENI. V trimming: 2 bases; J trimming: 4 bases; junction bases outside the gene matches: 25. The CDR3 nucleotides read TGTGCCAGCTCACCAAAAGGCCCGCGAGGGGGCGGTGGGGAGGTGGGCACTGAAGCTTTCTTT. Amino acid sequence: CASSPKGPRGGGGEVGTEAFF.

The chain couples TRBV6-5 to TRBJ1-3; tentatively, D is TRBD1 (6 bases). V was shortened by 7 bases and J by 3 bases, with 16 bases between the two germline ends. CDR1 MNHEY and CDR2 SVGAGI come from the germline V gene. CDR3 length equals 15 residues. The DNA of the CDR3 is TGTGCCAGCACCGAAAGGGGGGTAATTGGAAACACCATATATTTT. It encodes CASTERGVIGNTIYF.

V is TRBV19 and J is TRBJ1-2; D not certain. The CDR3 is 15 amino acids. In germline, CDR1 is LNHDA, CDR2 SQIVND (reference sequence). Trimming shortened V by 2 bases and J by 2 bases, and 12 bases separated the two germline ends. The CDR3 DNA reads TGTGCCAGTAGTATAAGTTCTGTCGGAAACTATGGCTACACCTTC. Translating it yields CASSISSVGNYGYTF.

Comment on this clone: The junction departs from the called germline gene at one end, perhaps through a read error. This sequence joins TRBV19 and TRBJ1-2; 11 bases agree with TRBD1. Germline V lookup: CDR1 LNHDA, CDR2 SQIVND (reference sequence). The CDR3 spans 14 residues. In DNA form, the CDR3 reads TGTGCCAGTAGGGGACAGGGGGAAGACTATGGCTGCACCTTC. Its translation: CASRGQGEDYGCTF.

The chain couples TRBV10-1 to TRBJ2-1; D unresolved. V lost 5 bases and J 12 bases, leaving 11 bases between the germline ends. CDR1 WNHNN and CDR2 SYGVQD come from the germline V gene (reference sequence). The CDR3 is made up of 11 amino acids. DNA of the CDR3: TGCGCCAGCAGTCGCGAGCATGGGCAGTTCTTC. Translating gives CASSREHGQFF.

This sequence joins TRBV11-3 and TRBJ2-2; no definite D call. CDR1 and CDR2 from the germline V gene are SGHNT and YENEEA. CDR3 length: 12 amino acids. V was shortened by 2 bases and J by 6 bases, with 4 bases between the two germline ends. CDR3 bases: TGTGCCAGCAGCTTAAGGTCCGGGGAGCTGTTTTTT. Amino acids: CASSLRSGELFF.

V gene TRBV11-1 combines with J gene TRBJ2-7, with no clear D. The CDR3 is made up of 14 amino acids. The V end lost 1 base, the J end lost 2 bases, and 9 bases lay between the germline ends. Germline V gene sequence: CDR1 SGHAT, CDR2 FQDESV (reference sequence). The CDR3: CASSLVNSPYEQYF. DNA for the CDR3: TGTGCCAGCAGCTTAGTTAACAGCCCCTACGAGCAGTACTTC.

The chain recombines TRBV6-1 with TRBJ1-2; D is uncertain. Trimming removed 3 bases from V and 3 bases from J, with 8 bases in between. The CDR3 runs 13 residues. The germline V gene has CDR1 MNHNS and CDR2 SASEGT. CDR3 sequence reads: CASSEYRDYGYTF. The CDR3, as DNA: TGTGCCAGCAGTGAGTACCGTGACTATGGCTACACCTTC.